The 4 T cell receptor beta chains below all came from one sample that was sequenced in a study of T cells in women clearing cervical HPV infection. Method: immunoSEQ multiplex PCR; TCRdb's copy keeps in-frame clones and lacks some. The sample's table shows approximately 44,000 clones. Sequencing used blood buffy coat. These receptors were taken from a woman aged 18-70 years with a cervical HPV16 infection that either progressed to CIN3+ or cleared (not recorded which).

On this clone itself: With the read ending 3 residues before the CDR3 end, the germline J gene is used to fill in that end. This rearrangement joins TRBV29-1 to TRBJ1-2; 11 nucleotides agree with TRBD1. In germline, CDR1 is SQVTM, CDR2 ANQGSEA. Trimming removed 4 bases from V and 2 bases from J; junction bases left unmatched: 6. This CDR3 has 15 residues. CDR3 bases read: TGCAGCGTTGCCCAGGGGACAGGGGGGAACTATGGC. Protein sequence: CSVAQGTGGNYG. The full-length CDR3 reads as CSVAQGTGGNYGYTF.

A remark on this clone: The sequence runs out 3 residues before the end of the CDR3; the remainder is reconstructed from the germline J gene. This chain links TRBV4-1 with TRBJ1-2, with D possibly matching TRBD1 (6 bases). This CDR3 contains 14 residues. Trimming pared 0 bases from V and 4 bases from J, leaving 9 bases between. Looked up from germline, CDR1 is MGHRA and CDR2 is YSYEKL. Partial CDR3 DNA: TGCGCCAGCAGCCAAGAAGGACAGACCTATGGC. Its protein product is CASSQEGQTYG. The whole CDR3 protein is CASSQEGQTYGYTF.

Details on this clone: The observed sequence ends 3 residues before the CDR3 terminus, with the missing tail filled in from the germline J gene. The V gene is TRBV5-6, the J gene TRBJ1-4; TRBD1 matches 9 bases. The CDR3 extends over 15 amino acids. The germline gives CDR1 SGHDT, CDR2 YYEEEE. J was trimmed by 8 bases and V by 3 bases; bases with no gene match: 8. The CDR3 reads CASSSRGQGREKLFF. The CDR3 bases that were read are TGTGCCAGCAGCTCACGAGGACAGGGGAGGGAAAAA.

A note on this clone: The CDR3 is cut off 3 residues early in the read; its end comes from the germline J gene. The rearrangement uses TRBV20-1 and TRBJ1-1; D not certain. CDR1 is DFQATT and CDR2 is SNEGSKA in the germline V gene (reference sequence). The CDR3 has 11 amino acids. Trimming removed 5 bases from V and 4 bases from J, with 8 bases in between. The CDR3: CSAPGSTEAFF. The CDR3 bases that were read are TGCAGTGCTCCCGGTAGCACTGAA.